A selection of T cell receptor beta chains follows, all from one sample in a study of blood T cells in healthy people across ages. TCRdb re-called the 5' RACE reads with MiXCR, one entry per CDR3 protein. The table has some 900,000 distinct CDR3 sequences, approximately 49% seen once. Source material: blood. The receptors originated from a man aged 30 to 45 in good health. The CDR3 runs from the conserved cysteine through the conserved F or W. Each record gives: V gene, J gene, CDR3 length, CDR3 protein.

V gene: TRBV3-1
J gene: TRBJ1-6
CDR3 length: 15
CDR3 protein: CASSRDRGDNSPLHF

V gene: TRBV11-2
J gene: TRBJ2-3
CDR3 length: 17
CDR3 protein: CASSRPRTGGSTDTQYF

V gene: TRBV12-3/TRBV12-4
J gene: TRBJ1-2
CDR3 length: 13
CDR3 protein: CASSFPRQGGYTF

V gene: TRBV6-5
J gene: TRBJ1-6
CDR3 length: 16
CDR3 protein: CASSYSVRTTNSPLHF

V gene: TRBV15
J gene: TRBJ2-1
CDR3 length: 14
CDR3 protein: CATSRTSGRNEQFF

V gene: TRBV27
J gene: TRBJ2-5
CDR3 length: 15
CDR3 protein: CASSPRSPFQETQYF

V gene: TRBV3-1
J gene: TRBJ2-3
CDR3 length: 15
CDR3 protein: CASSQETGPGTEQYF

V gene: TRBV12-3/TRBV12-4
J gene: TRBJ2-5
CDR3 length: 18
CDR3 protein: CASSQRGGQGDGEETQYF

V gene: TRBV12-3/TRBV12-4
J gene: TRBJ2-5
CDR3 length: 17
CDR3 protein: CASSSTGYGAYQETQYF

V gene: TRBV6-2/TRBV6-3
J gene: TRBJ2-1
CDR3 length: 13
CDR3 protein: CASSPNAGRKQFF

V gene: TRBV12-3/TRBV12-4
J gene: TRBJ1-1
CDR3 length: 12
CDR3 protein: CASSFPQGEAFF

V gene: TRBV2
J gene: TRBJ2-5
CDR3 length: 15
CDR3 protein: CASSESGGSTETQYF

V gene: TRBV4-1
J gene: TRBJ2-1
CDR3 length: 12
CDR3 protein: CASSQSFNEQFF

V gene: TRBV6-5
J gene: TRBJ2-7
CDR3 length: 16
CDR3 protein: CASRYASSGSSYEQYF

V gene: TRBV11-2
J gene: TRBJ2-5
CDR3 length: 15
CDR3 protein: CASSLAGGGVETQYF

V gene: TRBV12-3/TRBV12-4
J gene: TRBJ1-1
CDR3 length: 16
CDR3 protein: CASSRGTGSRNTEAFF

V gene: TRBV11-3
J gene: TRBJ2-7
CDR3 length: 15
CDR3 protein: CASSFRDSDFGEQYF

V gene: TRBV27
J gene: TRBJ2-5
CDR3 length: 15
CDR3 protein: CASSSLQGSQETQYF

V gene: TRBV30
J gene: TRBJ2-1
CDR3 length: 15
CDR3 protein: CAWYKADSGWGTQFF

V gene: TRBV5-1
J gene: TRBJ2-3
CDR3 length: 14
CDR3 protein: CASSLVPPTDTQYF

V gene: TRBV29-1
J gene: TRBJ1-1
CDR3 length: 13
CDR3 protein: CSVEDNPGTEAFF

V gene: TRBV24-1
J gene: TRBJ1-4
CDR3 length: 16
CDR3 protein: CATSDARGATNEKLFF

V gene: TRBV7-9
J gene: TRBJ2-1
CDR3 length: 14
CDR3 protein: CANSLEGLYNEQFF

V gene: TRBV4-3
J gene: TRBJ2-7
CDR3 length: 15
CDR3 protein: CASSQDAAGVYEQYF

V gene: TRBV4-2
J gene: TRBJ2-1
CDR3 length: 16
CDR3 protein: CASSPPGQGTYNEQFF

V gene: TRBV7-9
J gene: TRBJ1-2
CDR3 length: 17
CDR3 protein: CASSPIYQGPLNYGYTF

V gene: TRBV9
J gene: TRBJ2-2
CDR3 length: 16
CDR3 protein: CASSVGAGFYSGELFF

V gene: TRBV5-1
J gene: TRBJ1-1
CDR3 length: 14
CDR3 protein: CASSLEASYTEAFF

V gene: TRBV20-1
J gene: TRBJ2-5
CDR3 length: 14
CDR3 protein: CSASRPPKGETQYF

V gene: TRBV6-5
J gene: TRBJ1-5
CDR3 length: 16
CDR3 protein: CASSYRAGISNQPQHF

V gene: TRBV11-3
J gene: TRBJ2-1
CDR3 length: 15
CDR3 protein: CASSLEDRGHNEQFF